Listed below are T cell receptor beta chains from one sample, sequenced in a study of T cells after yellow fever vaccination. TCRdb reanalysed the 5' RACE reads using MiXCR and keeps one entry per CDR3 protein. This repertoire shows a few hundred thousand distinct CDR3 sequences, over 3% found once; its top ten account for around 19%. This specimen was PBMCs, taken 15 days after the yellow fever booster vaccination. Every receptor here comes from a young man who received the YFV17D yellow fever vaccine. Each CDR3 is given with its conserved first and last residue. D genes are given only for firm matches. Size tells how often a clone was seen (once, few, many) or the class of an expanded clone, and some rows leave it out.

abundance	v_gene	j_gene	d_gene	CDR3aa	CDR3nt
many	TRBV4-3	TRBJ1-5	-	CASSQIRVRDQPQHF	TGCGCCAGCAGCCAGATCAGGGTTCGAGATCAGCCCCAGCATTTT
many	TRBV6-5	TRBJ1-1	-	CASSYGIGNTEAFF	TGTGCCAGCAGTTACGGTATCGGAAACACTGAAGCTTTCTTT
many	TRBV6-2/TRBV6-3	TRBJ2-2	TRBD1	CASNDRVNTGELFF	TGTGCCAGCAACGACAGGGTGAACACCGGGGAGCTGTTTTTT
many	TRBV7-2	TRBJ2-7	-	CASSRQGSGYEQYF	TGTGCCAGCAGTCGTCAGGGATCCGGCTACGAGCAGTACTTC
-	TRBV6-2/TRBV6-3	TRBJ2-5	-	CARRYLGETLYF	TGTGCCAGGAGATACTTGGGAGAGACCCTGTACTTC
many	TRBV20-1	TRBJ1-1	TRBD1	CSARETGGVRAFF	TGCAGTGCTAGGGAAACAGGGGGCGTGAGGGCTTTCTTT
many	TRBV28	TRBJ2-5	-	CASSSLPGEETQYF	TGTGCCAGCAGTTCACTACCGGGGGAAGAGACCCAGTACTTC
many	TRBV10-3	TRBJ2-5	TRBD1	CASGDRDQETQYF	TGTGCCAGCGGAGACAGGGACCAAGAGACCCAGTACTTC
many	TRBV11-3	TRBJ2-1	TRBD2	CASSLQGPGGDYNEQFF	TGTGCCAGCAGCTTACAGGGGCCCGGGGGGGACTACAATGAGCAGTTCTTC
many	TRBV5-1	TRBJ1-3	-	CASSLGPQSSGNTIYF	TGCGCCAGCAGCTTGGGACCGCAGAGCTCTGGAAACACCATATATTTT
many	TRBV19	TRBJ2-2	TRBD1	CASTKYRDRGSSGTGELFF	TGTGCCAGTACCAAATACCGGGACAGGGGATCATCGGGCACCGGGGAGCTGTTTTTT
many	TRBV25-1	TRBJ2-5	-	CASSEYYGERKETQYF	TGTGCCAGCAGTGAATATTATGGAGAGAGAAAAGAGACCCAGTACTTC
many	TRBV5-1	TRBJ1-5	-	CASSFSGAGNQPQHF	TGCGCCAGCAGCTTTTCGGGGGCGGGCAATCAGCCCCAGCATTTT
many	TRBV11-1	TRBJ1-2	-	CASSSTLGGYYGYTF	TGTGCCAGCAGCTCTACCTTGGGGGGCTACTATGGCTACACCTTC
many	TRBV7-2	TRBJ2-7	-	CASSRQSGPTYEQYF	TGTGCCAGCAGCCGCCAGTCGGGGCCCACCTACGAGCAGTACTTC
many	TRBV4-3	TRBJ1-4	-	CASSQDPRRREKLFF	TGCGCCAGCAGCCAAGATCCCAGGCGAAGGGAAAAACTGTTTTTT
few	TRBV7-2	TRBJ2-7	TRBD2	CASSSRDGGGPSYEQYF	TGTGCCAGCAGCTCCCGGGACGGGGGGGGGCCGTCCTACGAGCAGTACTTC
many	TRBV2	TRBJ2-1	-	CASSVRKGKQDYNEQFF	TGTGCCAGCAGTGTACGCAAGGGGAAACAGGATTACAATGAGCAGTTCTTC
many	TRBV7-2	TRBJ1-6	-	CASSLNLRQSPLHF	TGTGCCAGCAGCTTAAATCTGAGACAATCACCCCTCCACTTT
many	TRBV6-2/TRBV6-3	TRBJ1-2	-	CASSIGAQGYTF	TGTGCCAGCAGTATCGGAGCCCAGGGCTACACCTTC
many	TRBV7-6	TRBJ2-5	-	CASSPGWEYQETQYF	TGTGCCAGCAGCCCGGGATGGGAGTACCAAGAGACCCAGTACTTC
many	TRBV6-6	TRBJ1-6	TRBD1	CASSSPGGRNSPLHF	TGTGCCAGCAGTTCTCCAGGGGGCCGGAATTCACCCCTCCACTTT
-	TRBV4-3	TRBJ2-5	TRBD2	CASNIGAGGTQETQYF	TGCGCCAGCAATATCGGGGCGGGGGGGACCCAAGAGACCCAGTACTTC
many	TRBV12-3/TRBV12-4	TRBJ2-1	-	CASSLAQVGNNEQFF	TGTGCCAGCAGTTTAGCCCAGGTGGGAAACAATGAGCAGTTCTTC
many	TRBV7-2	TRBJ1-1	-	CASSLDFSIEAFF	TGTGCCAGCAGCTTAGATTTTTCTATTGAAGCTTTCTTT
many	TRBV4-1	TRBJ2-1	-	CASSQAKRSGSYNEQFF	TGCGCCAGCAGCCAAGCTAAGCGTTCCGGCTCCTACAATGAGCAGTTCTTC
many	TRBV29-1	TRBJ1-3	-	CSLQEEGTIYF	TGCAGCCTCCAGGAGGAGGGCACCATATATTTT
many	TRBV15	TRBJ2-3	-	CATSRVSGNTDTQYF	TGTGCCACCAGCAGAGTTAGCGGTAACACAGATACGCAGTATTTT
many	TRBV4-2	TRBJ1-1	-	CASSPVFGNTEAFF	TGTGCCAGCAGCCCCGTTTTTGGGAACACTGAAGCTTTCTTT
many	TRBV7-2	TRBJ2-3	-	CASSFNSGGTDTQYF	TGTGCCAGCAGCTTTAATTCAGGGGGCACAGATACGCAGTATTTT
many	TRBV12-3/TRBV12-4	TRBJ2-5	-	CASSLGYSGGGRLSETQYF	TGTGCCAGCAGTTTAGGCTATAGTGGGGGGGGCCGTTTATCGGAGACCCAGTACTTC
many	TRBV5-6	TRBJ2-1	TRBD2	CASSLAGLASDEQFF	TGTGCCAGCAGCTTGGCCGGACTAGCGTCGGATGAGCAGTTCTTC
many	TRBV7-9	TRBJ1-2	TRBD1	CASSTGTGSDYGYTF	TGTGCCAGCAGCACGGGGACAGGGTCTGACTATGGCTACACCTTC
many	TRBV7-2	TRBJ2-4	TRBD1	CASSLATVLDMGQGRNIQYF	TGTGCCAGCAGCTTGGCTACCGTCCTAGATATGGGACAGGGGAGAAACATTCAGTACTTC
many	TRBV4-2	TRBJ1-4	-	CASSQERPGQFATNEKLFF	TGTGCCAGCAGCCAAGAGCGTCCGGGGCAGTTCGCAACTAATGAAAAACTGTTTTTT
many	TRBV29-1	TRBJ2-3	-	CSVGGASTDTQYF	TGCAGCGTTGGAGGGGCGAGCACAGATACGCAGTATTTT
many	TRBV5-1	TRBJ2-5	-	CASSSDLYQETQYF	TGCGCCAGCAGTTCCGACTTGTACCAAGAGACCCAGTACTTC
many	TRBV20-1	TRBJ1-2	-	CSARGYKGYGYTF	TGCAGTGCTAGGGGATATAAGGGCTATGGCTACACCTTC
many	TRBV7-9	TRBJ2-2	-	CASSLLSGETGELFF	TGTGCCAGCAGCTTACTATCGGGGGAGACCGGGGAGCTGTTTTTT
few	TRBV18	TRBJ2-6	TRBD1	CASSPGQLSSGANVLTF	TGTGCCAGCTCTCCGGGACAGTTAAGCTCTGGGGCCAACGTCCTGACTTTC
many	TRBV5-1	TRBJ1-1	-	CASSLVQMNTEAFF	TGCGCCAGCAGCTTGGTACAGATGAACACTGAAGCTTTCTTT